These 12 T cell receptor beta chains originate from one sample sequenced in a study of blood T cell repertoires in COVID-19. Assay used: immunoSEQ multiplex PCR; TCRdb lists only in-frame clones, some missing. The sample lists roughly 150,000 clones, 60% to 80% occurring once. Sequenced input: peripheral blood. These receptor sequences come from a man between 70 and 80 years old with acute or convalescent COVID-19.

The chain joins TRBV2 to TRBJ2-7; D is possibly TRBD1 (6 bases). The CDR3 covers 12 residues. Trimming cost V 7 bases and J 6 bases, with 13 bases left between them. Looked up from germline, CDR1 is SNHLY and CDR2 is FYNNEI. The CDR3 reads CASILGGFEQYF. The CDR3 DNA is TGTGCCAGCATCTTAGGGGGATTCGAGCAGTACTTC.

A few counts support this clone. The V gene is TRBV19, the J gene TRBJ1-5; tentatively, D is TRBD1 (5 bases). The CDR3 loop spans 15 amino acids. V was clipped by 9 bases and J by 4 bases, with 19 bases between them. In germline, CDR1 is LNHDA, CDR2 SQIVND (reference sequence). CDR3 sequence: CASTQTDRSNQPQHF. In DNA form, the CDR3 reads TGTGCCAGCACTCAAACCGACAGATCTAATCAGCCCCAGCATTTT.

V usage is TRBV28 and J usage is TRBJ1-5; weak D call: TRBD1 (5 bases). From germline, CDR1 is MDHEN and CDR2 SYDVKM. This CDR3 spans 14 amino acids. Trimming cost V 4 bases and J 2 bases, with 9 bases left between them. The CDR3 region is CASSYRLGNQPQHF. For the CDR3, the DNA is TGTGCCAGCAGTTACAGGTTGGGCAATCAGCCCCAGCATTTT.

J is TRBJ2-6 and V is TRBV19, with 9 bases that match TRBD1. V lost 5 bases and J lost 2; bases outside the gene matches: 16. This CDR3 comprises 20 residues. CDR1 is LNHDA, CDR2 SQIVND, per germline (reference sequence). The CDR3 DNA is TGTGCCAGTAGTCCTCCCCCGGGACAGGGTTGGGGCGCTGGGGCCAACGTCCTGACTTTC. Protein sequence: CASSPPPGQGWGAGANVLTF.

The chain uses TRBV7-2 and TRBJ2-7, with TRBD2 identical over 8 bases. Germline V gene sequence: CDR1 SGHTA, CDR2 FQGNSA. This CDR3 comprises 14 residues. The trim removed 0 bases at V and 7 bases at J, leaving 5 bases unmatched. The chain's CDR3 is CASSLARLAYEQYF. Written as DNA, the CDR3 is TGTGCCAGCAGCTTAGCCCGACTAGCGTATGAGCAGTACTTC.

This chain links TRBV7-2 with TRBJ2-7; 9 positions agree with TRBD1. Germline V gene sequence: CDR1 SGHTA, CDR2 FQGNSA. This CDR3 contains 16 residues. V trimming: 3 bases; J trimming: 0 bases; junction bases outside the gene matches: 6. CDR3 loop: CTSSFTGGPSSYEQYF. The CDR3 nucleotides are TGTACCAGCAGCTTTACAGGGGGCCCCAGCTCCTACGAGCAGTACTTC.

V and J are TRBV5-1 and TRBJ1-1, with D perhaps matching TRBD1 (5 bases). The germline V and J ends were trimmed by 0 bases and 5 bases, with 11 bases remaining between them. Germline V CDR1 and CDR2: SGHRS, YFSETQ. The CDR3 spans 14 residues. The CDR3 is CASSLDVGRTEAFF. The DNA of the CDR3 is TGCGCCAGCAGCTTGGATGTGGGGCGGACTGAAGCTTTCTTT.

The chain employs TRBV5-1 and TRBJ2-2; D is possibly TRBD2 (6 bases). The CDR3 extends over 17 amino acids. From germline, CDR1 is SGHRS and CDR2 YFSETQ. The germline V and J ends were trimmed by 5 bases and 0 bases, with 17 bases remaining between them. CDR3 region: CASSPHLGGTNTGELFF. DNA of the CDR3: TGCGCCAGCAGTCCACATCTCGGGGGAACGAACACCGGGGAGCTGTTTTTT.

V usage is TRBV7-2 and J usage is TRBJ2-5, with D possibly matching TRBD2 (6 bases). The length of the CDR3 is 15 residues. V shed 1 base and J shed 2 bases, with 11 bases lying between them. CDR1 is SGHTA, CDR2 FQGNSA, per germline. The CDR3, as DNA: TGTGCCAGCAGCTTAGGGGTGGGAGGTCAAGAGACCCAGTACTTC. Residues: CASSLGVGGQETQYF.

J is TRBJ1-3 and V is TRBV19; 9 nucleotides align to TRBD1. CDR1 is LNHDA, CDR2 SQIVND, per germline (reference sequence). After removal of 9 bases from V and 4 bases from J, the junction contained 7 bases not matched to a gene. The CDR3 runs 14 residues. The DNA of the CDR3 is TGTGCCAGCGCAACAGGGGGCTACGGAAACACCATATATTTT. It is translated as CASATGGYGNTIYF.

The chain recombines TRBV18 with TRBJ2-3, with 8 nucleotides matching TRBD2. CDR1 and CDR2 (germline): KGHSH, LQKENI. Trimming at V came to 3 bases and at J to 3 bases, leaving 8 bases not matched to a gene. CDR3 length equals 16 residues. The CDR3 DNA sequence: TGTGCCAGCTCACCTCTAGCGGGCCTACGGACAGATACGCAGTATTTT. As protein: CASSPLAGLRTDTQYF.

J is TRBJ1-4 and V is TRBV7-2, with 7 positions matching TRBD1. Germline assignment: CDR1 SGHTA and CDR2 FQGNSA. This CDR3 contains 15 residues. V gave up 1 base and J gave up 6 bases; unmatched junction bases: 5. The chain's CDR3 is CASSLGGGGDEKLFF. The CDR3 nucleotides are TGTGCCAGCAGCTTAGGAGGAGGGGGCGATGAAAAACTGTTTTTT.